What follows are 22 T cell receptor beta chains derived from one specimen sequenced in a study of shared clonotypes between healthy human individuals. TCRdb's copy holds only in-frame clones and misses some; the assay was immunoSEQ multiplex PCR. The repertoire holds 450,000 to 500,000 clones, 79% seen once, with 12% in the top ten. Input material: PBMCs. The receptors shown here come from a woman in her thirties or forties in good health. Some clones in this sample may be carry-over from other donors' samples.

This sequence joins TRBV14 and TRBJ2-5; 10 positions agree with TRBD2. CDR3 length: 19 amino acids. Germline V CDR1 and CDR2: SGHDN, FVKESK. The trim removed 5 bases at V and 2 bases at J, leaving 17 bases unmatched. CDR3 sequence: CASSKHGTSVRGTQETQYF. CDR3 sequence (DNA): TGTGCCAGCAGCAAGCACGGGACTAGCGTTCGGGGTACTCAAGAGACCCAGTACTTC.

The chain uses TRBV28 and TRBJ2-5; D not resolved. The J call could be wrong; TRBJ2-7 is a better fit for the DNA end. The CDR3 totals 12 residues. Per the germline V gene, CDR1 is MDHEN and CDR2 is SYDVKM. CDR3 amino acids: CASSLSGYEQYF. The CDR3 nucleotides are TGTGCCAGCAGTTTATCAGGCTACGAGCAGTACTTC.

This clone was recorded a few times. The chain carries TRBV5-6 and TRBJ2-7; TRBD2 matches 8 bases. V was pared by 3 bases and J by 2 bases, with 7 bases of the junction left unmatched. CDR1 and CDR2 from the germline V gene are SGHDT and YYEEEE. CDR3 length equals 15 residues. CDR3 loop: CASSYSSGSPYEQYF. The CDR3 nucleotides read TGTGCCAGCAGCTATTCTAGCGGGTCCCCCTACGAGCAGTACTTC.

At least ten counts were recorded for this clone. J is TRBJ1-4 and V is TRBV7-9, with D uncertain. Germline CDR1 reads SEHNR; CDR2 reads FQNEAQ (reference sequence). Trimming stripped 2 bases from V and 1 base from J, with 11 bases between. There are 16 residues in the CDR3. CDR3 sequence reads: CASSLTGGGTNEKLFF. In nucleotides, the CDR3 is TGTGCCAGCAGCTTAACCGGTGGCGGAACTAATGAAAAACTGTTTTTT.

The chain joins TRBV10-1 to TRBJ2-7, with TRBD2 identical over 10 bases. Germline CDR1 and CDR2: WNHNN and SYGVQD (reference sequence). The junction had 13 bases not matched to a gene; V was cut back by 9 bases and J by 2 bases. The CDR3 totals 16 residues. In DNA form, the CDR3 reads TGCGCCAGACTAATAGCGGGAGGACAACTCGCCTACGAGCAGTACTTC. This gives the protein CARLIAGGQLAYEQYF.

The chain joins TRBV29-1 to TRBJ2-7, with 8 positions matching TRBD2. V gave up 8 bases and J gave up 6 bases; unmatched junction bases: 12. The CDR3 runs 13 residues. Germline CDR1 SQVTM, CDR2 ANQGSEA. The CDR3 is CSSREVLGGEQYF. The CDR3 DNA follows: TGCAGCTCGCGGGAGGTCCTCGGGGGCGAGCAGTACTTC.

The chain recombines TRBV19 with TRBJ1-2; TRBD1 matches at 9 bases. CDR1 and CDR2 (germline): LNHDA, SQIVND (reference sequence). J was trimmed by 4 bases and V by 4 bases; bases with no gene match: 16. The CDR3 length is 18 residues. The CDR3 reads CASSNTLDRGRRGYGYTF. The DNA of the CDR3 is TGTGCCAGTAGTAATACCCTGGACAGGGGACGACGGGGCTATGGCTACACCTTC.

The chain combines TRBV28 with TRBJ2-5; the D is unclear. V was shortened by 5 bases and J by 4 bases, with 8 bases between the two germline ends. The CDR3 runs 12 residues. Germline-derived CDR1 and CDR2 are MDHEN and SYDVKM. This CDR3 is CASSPRTETQYF. CDR3 nucleotides: TGTGCCAGCAGTCCCCGGACAGAGACCCAGTACTTC.

This clone has a count of ten or more. The CDR3 reads CASSLEGSRAYEQYF. CDR3 DNA sequence: TGCGCCAGCAGCTTGGAAGGATCCAGAGCCTACGAGCAGTACTTC. This chain links TRBV5-1 with TRBJ2-7; unclear D gene. Trimming stripped 0 bases from V and 2 bases from J, with 12 bases between. This CDR3 has 15 amino acids. Looked up from germline, CDR1 is SGHRS and CDR2 is YFSETQ.

This clone was picked up one time. CDR3 nucleotides: TGCGCCAGCAGCCAAAGATCGGGGGACTTATGTGGAGAGACCCAGTACTTC. Its translation is CASSQRSGDLCGETQYF. This chain uses TRBV4-3 with TRBJ2-5; possibly TRBD2 for D (6 bases). CDR1 LGHNA and CDR2 YSLEER come from the germline V gene. Between the trimmed V and J ends, which lost 2 bases and 4 bases, there was a span of 20 bases. The CDR3 is made up of 17 amino acids.

This clone was counted between two and nine times. J is TRBJ1-5 and V is TRBV7-9, with TRBD1 identical over 8 bases. Germline V gene sequence: CDR1 SEHNR, CDR2 FQNEAQ (reference sequence). This CDR3 contains 15 residues. J gave up 3 bases and V 1 base, and 2 bases lay outside the gene matches. As DNA, the CDR3 is TGTGCCAGCAGCTTAGTGACAGGGGACAATCAGCCCCAGCATTTT. Amino acid sequence: CASSLVTGDNQPQHF.

This clone was seen many times. The chain links TRBV12-5 to TRBJ2-7; no clear D gene. CDR1 and CDR2 (germline): LGHNT, FRNRAP. With 7 bases removed from V and 5 bases from J, the gap between germline ends came to 18 bases. The CDR3 consists of 14 residues. The CDR3, as DNA: TGTGCTAGTGCCCGTACTGGGCTGGGCGACGAGCAGTACTTC. This encodes CASARTGLGDEQYF.

The chain uses TRBV25-1 and TRBJ1-1, with 7 bases fitting TRBD1. Germline V gene data show CDR1 as MGHDK and CDR2 as SYGVNS. CDR3 length: 15 amino acids. After removal of 7 bases from V and 4 bases from J, the junction contained 12 bases not matched to a gene. DNA of the CDR3: TGTGCCAGCACTCAGACCGGGACAGAATTCACTGAAGCTTTCTTT. The encoded protein is CASTQTGTEFTEAFF.

The chain recombines TRBV5-1 with TRBJ2-3; no firm D call. From germline, CDR1 is SGHRS and CDR2 YFSETQ. CDR3 length: 15 amino acids. V dropped 0 bases and J dropped 1 base, with 9 bases sitting between them. CDR3 bases: TGCGCCAGCAGCTTGGGACACCTGGGCACAGATACGCAGTATTTT. This encodes CASSLGHLGTDTQYF.

The chain has TRBV18 and TRBJ1-3; weak D call: TRBD1 (5 bases). Trimming took 2 bases from V and 3 from J, leaving 17 bases between them. Germline CDR1 is KGHSH and CDR2 is LQKENI. The CDR3 contains 17 residues. CDR3 bases: TGTGCCAGCTCACCAGGGCCTACCAGGGTTGTTGGAAACACCATATATTTT. Protein: CASSPGPTRVVGNTIYF.

The V call is TRBV7-3, the J call TRBJ2-1, with D tentatively TRBD1 or TRBD2 (7 bases each). In germline, CDR1 is SGHTA, CDR2 FQGTGA. The V gene lost 5 bases and the J gene lost 12 bases, with 17 bases spanning the gap. The CDR3 is made up of 13 amino acids. The chain's CDR3 is CASSPGGASGQFF. The CDR3 region has the DNA TGTGCCAGCAGCCCAGGGGGGGCTAGCGGGCAGTTCTTC.

The table lists this clone with a count of one. For the CDR3, the DNA is TGTGCCGGACTGATACCCGGACTGCCCTACGAGCAGTACTTC. Its protein is CAGLIPGLPYEQYF. V gene TRBV28 combines with J gene TRBJ2-7, with a possible D match to TRBD2 (5 bases). CDR1 MDHEN and CDR2 SYDVKM come from the germline V gene. The CDR3 is made up of 14 amino acids. Trimming pared 11 bases from V and 2 bases from J, leaving 19 bases between.

J is TRBJ2-7 and V is TRBV11-2; 7 bases are a match to TRBD1. Germline values: CDR1 SGHAT, CDR2 FQNNGV. The CDR3 contains 14 residues. The junction had 5 bases not matched to a gene; V was cut back by 5 bases and J by 1 base. This CDR3 reads CASSAIRGSYEQYF. In DNA, the CDR3 is TGTGCCAGCAGCGCGATCAGGGGGTCCTACGAGCAGTACTTC.

About this clone: Sequence at one end of the junction differs from germline and may be a read error. The sample has other DNA sequences that encode this CDR3 too. The chain has TRBV2 and TRBJ2-7; the D gene could be TRBD1 or TRBD2 (5 bases each). The length of the CDR3 is 14 residues. Germline lookup yields CDR1 SNHLY and CDR2 FYNNEI. The CDR3 is CASKGTQSSYEQYF. CDR3 in DNA: TGTGCCAGCAAAGGGACGCAGAGCTCCTACGAGCAGTACTTT.

Note on this clone: A far larger clone is off by one base, so a read error is likely. The sample contains more than one DNA sequence encoding this CDR3. The chain carries TRBV2 and TRBJ2-7; 8 bases are a match to TRBD1. CDR3 size: 14 residues. Germline V gives CDR1 SNHLY, CDR2 FYNNEI. J was trimmed by 4 bases and V by 7 bases; bases with no gene match: 9. DNA for the CDR3: TGTGCCAGCAAACAGGGGGGTAGCTCATACGAGCAGTACTTC. Residues: CASKQGGSSYEQYF.

The chain has TRBV7-9 and TRBJ2-5, with D uncertain. Germline CDR1 SEHNR, CDR2 FQNEAQ (reference sequence). The V end lost 0 bases, the J end lost 1 base, and 12 bases lay between the germline ends. The length of the CDR3 is 16 residues. CDR3 amino acids: CASSLARSWGQETQYF. The CDR3 DNA sequence: TGTGCCAGCAGCTTAGCAAGATCATGGGGCCAAGAGACCCAGTACTTC.

The table lists this clone with a count of one. The sample has other DNA sequences that encode this CDR3 too. This sequence joins TRBV27 and TRBJ1-1, with D possibly being TRBD1 (5 bases). The CDR3 is 15 amino acids. Germline CDR1 reads MNHEY; CDR2 reads SMNVEV (reference sequence). V was pared by 4 bases and J by 1 base, with 13 bases between. CDR3 amino acids: CASSYRPQGNTEAFF. CDR3 coding DNA: TGTGCCAGCAGTTACCGTCCGCAGGGGAACACTGAAGCTTTCTTT.